A selection of T cell receptor beta chains follows, all from one sample in a study of regulatory T cells in long-lasting Graves disease. In TCRdb, the multiplex PCR reads were re-called with MiXCR into one record per CDR3 protein. The table records approximately 560,000 distinct CDR3 sequences, roughly 15% of them present only once. These data were also filed under a second study, of T cells in Graves' hyperthyroidism and ophthalmopathy.

The sample in question was peripheral blood mononuclear cells (PBMCs), obtained at new diagnosis, from a patient treated with antithyroid drugs. These receptors came from a man aged 18 to 35 with Graves disease. Both conserved end residues are part of each CDR3. D genes are given only for firm matches. Clone size appears in some rows only: once, few, many, or a class for an expanded clone.

TRBJ1-1,15,NA,TRBV19,NA,CASSIELSLNTEAFF,TGTGCCAGTAGTATCGAACTCTCTCTGAACACTGAAGCTTTCTTT
TRBJ2-1,15,TRBD2,TRBV19,few,CASSTTSGSNNEQFF,TGTGCCAGTAGTACCACTAGCGGGAGCAACAATGAGCAGTTCTTC
TRBJ2-7,14,NA,TRBV5-1,few,CASSLGQSNYEQYF,TGCGCCAGCAGCTTGGGGCAATCTAACTACGAGCAGTACTTC
TRBJ2-1,12,NA,TRBV12-5,NA,CASGFQTNGQFF,TGTGCTAGTGGTTTCCAGACCAATGGGCAGTTCTTC
TRBJ2-5,15,TRBD2,TRBV5-1,many,CASSLTLAGVETQYF,TGCGCCAGCAGCTTGACGCTAGCGGGAGTGGAGACCCAGTACTTC
TRBJ1-5,16,TRBD1,TRBV7-9,NA,CASSLVPGGMDQPQHF,TGTGCCAGCAGCTTAGTCCCAGGGGGCATGGATCAGCCCCAGCATTTT
TRBJ2-2,15,TRBD2,TRBV9,NA,CASSVGGTSAGELFF,TGTGCCAGCAGCGTAGGAGGGACTAGCGCCGGGGAGCTGTTTTTT
TRBJ1-2,13,TRBD1,TRBV28,many,CASRLTGDYGYTF,TGTGCCAGCAGATTGACAGGGGACTATGGCTACACCTTC
TRBJ2-7,13,TRBD1,TRBV19,NA,CATLGTDGYEQYF,TGTGCCACCCTGGGGACAGACGGCTACGAGCAGTACTTC
TRBJ1-4,14,TRBD1,TRBV5-1,many,CASSEQGANEKLFF,TGCGCCAGCAGCGAACAGGGGGCGAATGAAAAACTGTTTTTT
TRBJ1-2,12,NA,TRBV20-1,many,CSAIGRRNGYTF,TGCAGTGCTATCGGCAGGCGCAATGGCTACACCTTC
TRBJ2-7,14,TRBD1,TRBV5-1,NA,CASSLQGDPYEQYF,TGCGCCAGCAGCTTGCAGGGGGACCCCTACGAGCAGTACTTC
TRBJ1-4,14,NA,TRBV29-1,few,CSVREGTTNEKLFF,TGCAGCGTTCGAGAGGGAACAACTAATGAAAAACTGTTTTTT
TRBJ2-1,17,TRBD2,TRBV2,NA,CASSRRTSGTTYDEQFF,TGTGCCAGCAGTAGACGGACTAGCGGGACGACCTACGATGAGCAGTTCTTC
TRBJ2-1,13,NA,TRBV10-3,few,CAISVRDAGEQFF,TGTGCCATCAGTGTACGGGACGCCGGGGAGCAGTTCTTC
TRBJ1-1,17,NA,TRBV5-1,few,CASSRSYGGASGTEAFF,TGCGCCAGCAGCCGGTCTTATGGGGGCGCTTCAGGCACTGAAGCTTTCTTT